The clone carrying this T cell receptor (beta chain) was observed once. The antigen is not known. This sample was taken from a study of T cell responses to AZD1222 COVID-19 vaccine. Findings and caveats of the study: The study reported that nearly half of spike-specific TCRs target unmutated variant regions. Sampling that yielded the repertoires occurred only after the peak T cell response.

This CDR3 comprises 11 residues. V was cut by 1 base and J by 4 bases, with 5 bases left in between. The V gene's germline CDR1 is SQVTM and CDR2 ANQGSEA. The assay was immunoSEQ multiplex PCR, and TCRdb's table has in-frame clones only and misses some. The sample has about 120,000 clones, roughly nine tenths seen once. The V call is TRBV29-1, the J call TRBJ2-7; no clear D. The specimen comprised peripheral blood, sampled on day 0 of AZD1222 vaccination. The receptor comes from an adult in good health. DNA for the CDR3: TGCAGCGTTGAAGTAGGGTACGAGCAGTACTTC. Its protein is CSVEVGYEQYF.